The clone carrying this T cell receptor beta chain has just a few counts. Its antigen is unknown. The data are from a study of regulatory T cells in long-lasting Graves disease. General study results and limits: Relative to new patients (around 1,000), persistent patients exhibited greater sharing of public clonotypes (about 3,000).

Documented time point: newly diagnosed GD, antithyroid drugs for less than 3 months. Making the TCR library involved RNA that had been extracted from PBMCs. Germline V gives CDR1 DFQATT, CDR2 SNEGSKA (reference sequence). The CDR3 runs to 17 residues. Trimming cost V 0 bases and J 3 bases, with 20 bases left between them. Construction of the TCR beta libraries employed iRepertoire HTBI primers in conjunction with Arm-PCR of CDR3 regions. MiXCR was run by TCRdb on the multiplex PCR reads, yielding one entry per CDR3 protein. Of about 450,000 distinct CDR3 sequences listed, roughly 17% are singletons. In addition, the sample was reused for a study of T cells in Graves' hyperthyroidism and ophthalmopathy. That publication notes: RT-PCR in the first round (using the HTBI primer set) targeted the TCR CDR3. Clonotypes that were expanded in thyroid above 0.001 mostly appeared in blood too.

Specimen: peripheral blood mononuclear cells (PBMCs), collected at new diagnosis, from a patient treated with antithyroid drugs. The TCR comes from a woman aged 30 to 39 with Graves disease. The genes are TRBV20-1 and TRBJ1-1, with D perhaps TRBD1 (5 bases). The CDR3 sequence: CSARDRSEKGSHTEAFF. The CDR3 DNA reads as TGCAGTGCTAGAGATCGTTCAGAGAAGGGGAGCCACACTGAAGCTTTCTTT.